The 32 T cell receptor beta chains below were found in one sample sequenced in a study of post-analysis software for immune sequencing data. Study outcomes and limitations: Controls had lower frequencies than patients of five TRBV segments, which included TRBV5-6, TRBV5-1 and TRBV20-1.

These TCRs are of unknown antigen specificity. Carried by the TCR beta cDNA libraries were unique molecular identifiers. Each CDR3 protein is one row after TCRdb ran MiXCR on the PCR reads. The repertoire has a few hundred thousand distinct CDR3 sequences, roughly 45% of them found once; the top ten carry 9.5% to 13%. Sequencing input: blood. These receptors were collected from a girl between 10 and 17 years old with multiple sclerosis.

The chain has TRBV28 and TRBJ2-4, with TRBD1 matching over 7 bases. Germline assignment: CDR1 MDHEN and CDR2 SYDVKM. The CDR3 spans 14 residues. The junction had 6 bases not matched to a gene; V was cut back by 10 bases and J by 0 bases. The CDR3 here is CATRQGQAKNIQYF. As DNA, the CDR3 is TGTGCCACCCGACAGGGACAAGCCAAAAACATTCAGTACTTC.

The chain uses TRBV5-1 and TRBJ1-2; D unclear. There are 13 residues in the CDR3. V was shortened by 2 bases and J by 4 bases, with 9 bases between the two germline ends. Germline-derived CDR1 and CDR2 are SGHRS and YFSETQ. CDR3: CASSFSPAYGYTF. CDR3 nucleotides: TGCGCCAGCAGCTTTTCCCCGGCCTATGGCTACACCTTC. Supplemented by reference TRBV5-1 and TRBJ1-2, the full variable domain reads KAGVTQTPRYLIKTRGQQVTLSCSPISGHRSVSWYQQTPGQGLQFLFEYFSETQRNKGNFPGRFSGRQFSNSRSEMNVSTLELGDSALYLCASSFSPAYGYTFGSGTRLTVV.

The V gene is TRBV10-3, the J gene TRBJ2-7; possible D gene TRBD1, 6 bases. Trimming removed 0 bases from V and 5 bases from J, with 14 bases in between. Germline V gives CDR1 ENHRY, CDR2 SYGVKD. The CDR3 covers 15 residues. The CDR3 loop reads CAISESQGQQDEQYF. CDR3 DNA: TGTGCCATCAGTGAGTCGCAGGGACAACAGGACGAGCAGTACTTC.

The V gene is TRBV2, the J gene TRBJ2-7, with 11 bases lining up with TRBD2. Germline trimming cut 3 bases from V and 3 bases from J; bases unmatched to any gene: 4. Germline CDR1 reads SNHLY; CDR2 reads FYNNEI. CDR3 length: 15 amino acids. The DNA for the CDR3 is TGTGCCAGCAGTGAGATAGCGGGAGGGGACTACGAGCAGTACTTC. The encoded protein is CASSEIAGGDYEQYF.

The chain recombines TRBV20-1 with TRBJ2-1; TRBD1 is a possible D gene (5 bases). Germline V lookup: CDR1 DFQATT, CDR2 SNEGSKA (reference sequence). V was clipped by 0 bases and J by 10 bases, with 16 bases between them. The CDR3 consists of 14 residues. CDR3 DNA sequence: TGCAGTGCTAGAGATCCCTGGCAGGGTAGCGAGCAGTTCTTC. It yields the protein CSARDPWQGSEQFF.

CDR3 protein: CASSNLIDTSNEATQETQYF. CDR3 DNA sequence: TGTGCCAGCAGCAATTTGATCGACACGTCGAATGAGGCCACACAAGAGACCCAGTACTTC. J is TRBJ2-5 and V is TRBV21-1. TRBV21-1 is given as a pseudogene. The CDR3 is 20 amino acids.

The CDR3 sequence is CASSEYLASGRVGETQYF. Here the CDR3 DNA reads TGTGCCAGCAGTGAATATTTAGCTAGCGGGAGAGTCGGAGAGACCCAGTACTTC. This chain uses TRBV25-1 with TRBJ2-5, with 10 bases identical to TRBD2. This CDR3 has 18 residues. The ends lost 0 bases at V and 4 bases at J; junction bases unmatched: 11. The germline V gene has CDR1 MGHDK and CDR2 SYGVNS. The full variable domain, completed using reference TRBV25-1 and TRBJ2-5, is EADIYQTPRYLVIGTGKKITLECSQTMGHDKMYWYQQDPGMELHLIHYSYGVNSTEKGDLSSESTVSRIRTEHFPLTLESARPSHTSQYLCASSEYLASGRVGETQYFGPGTRLLVL.

The chain couples TRBV28 to TRBJ1-2; 10 bases line up with TRBD1. The V and J ends lost 5 bases and 3 bases, in that order; junction bases with no gene match: 0. The CDR3 has 13 amino acids. Germline V gene data show CDR1 as MDHEN and CDR2 as SYDVKM. The CDR3 spells CASSDRGHYGYTF. CDR3 in DNA: TGTGCCAGCAGTGACAGGGGGCACTATGGCTACACCTTC.

This clonotype was observed at least ten times. The gene calls are TRBV4-1 and TRBJ2-7, with no clear D. This CDR3 has 15 amino acids. The germline V and J ends were trimmed by 6 bases and 1 base, with 16 bases remaining between them. The germline CDR1 and CDR2 sequences are MGHRA and YSYEKL. The CDR3 protein is CASSSAGLGSYEQYF. The CDR3 bases are TGCGCCAGCAGTTCGGCCGGGCTTGGATCCTACGAGCAGTACTTC.

The chain employs TRBV4-1 and TRBJ1-1; 10 positions match TRBD1. In germline, CDR1 is MGHRA, CDR2 YSYEKL. The J segment lost 10 bases and the V segment lost 4 bases, leaving 12 bases of the junction unmatched. This CDR3 region has 15 residues. The CDR3 region has the DNA TGCGCCAGCAGCCTCCTGGGACAGGGGAAGTCTCGAGCTTTCTTT. This gives the protein CASSLLGQGKSRAFF.

This clonotype has a handful of counts. The chain links TRBV10-3 to TRBJ2-1; maybe TRBD2 (6 bases). Germline V gene sequence: CDR1 ENHRY, CDR2 SYGVKD. The CDR3 has 14 amino acids. V was cut by 3 bases and J by 9 bases, with 15 bases left in between. Here the CDR3 DNA reads TGTGCCATCAGTGATTCCGGGACTCATAGTGAGCAGTTCTTC. This sequence encodes CAISDSGTHSEQFF.

The CDR3 bases are TGCGCCAGCAAATTAGTGGATCCCCGGGATAGTGGAGATACGCAGTATTTT. This translates into CASKLVDPRDSGDTQYF. The chain links TRBV5-1 to TRBJ2-3, with D perhaps TRBD2 (5 bases). Looked up from germline, CDR1 is SGHRS and CDR2 is YFSETQ. The V and J ends lost 6 bases and 5 bases respectively, with 25 bases between them. The CDR3 consists of 17 residues.

The CDR3 bases are TGTGCCAGCAGCTCCCTTAAGGACAGGGCGAGGAAAAGCAATCAGCCCCAGCATTTT. It translates to CASSSLKDRARKSNQPQHF. The J gene is TRBJ1-5, the V gene TRBV5-6; 8 bases match TRBD1. Germline V gene data show CDR1 as SGHDT and CDR2 as YYEEEE. CDR3 size: 19 residues. V was clipped by 3 bases and J by 1 base; unmatched bases: 15.

This clonotype came up a few times. The chain carries TRBV12-3 or TRBV12-4 and TRBJ2-1; no reliable D call. The V end lost 4 bases, the J end lost 9 bases, and 10 bases lay between the germline ends. This CDR3 region has 12 residues. The CDR3 sequence: CASSSPRREQFF. The CDR3 DNA reads TGTGCCAGCAGTTCGCCCCGGCGTGAGCAGTTCTTC.

This clonotype has only a few counts. CDR3 sequence (DNA): TGTGCCAGCATGGGGACAGGGATATATGGCTACACCTTC. Its protein is CASMGTGIYGYTF. The rearrangement uses TRBV28 and TRBJ1-2; TRBD1 agrees at 9 bases. The CDR3 covers 13 residues. V lost 7 bases and J lost 5; bases outside the gene matches: 5. The germline CDR1 and CDR2 sequences are MDHEN and SYDVKM.

This clonotype has more than one count but fewer than ten. This rearrangement joins TRBV27 to TRBJ1-1; D is undetermined. The CDR3 covers 14 residues. Germline V gene lookup returns CDR1 MNHEY and CDR2 SMNVEV (reference sequence). V lost 0 bases, J lost 2 bases, and 7 bases lay in between. CDR3 nucleotide sequence: TGTGCCAGCAGTTTATCGCCGGTAAACACTGAAGCTTTCTTT. Its protein product is CASSLSPVNTEAFF.

The chain recombines TRBV7-8 with TRBJ2-5; 14 bases agree with TRBD2. The germline gives CDR1 SGHVS, CDR2 FQNEAQ. V was pared by 5 bases and J by 5 bases, with 7 bases of the junction left unmatched. This CDR3 is built from 16 residues. CDR3 DNA sequence: TGTGCCAGCAGCCTGGGACTAGCGGGAGCTCCTGAGACCCAGTACTTC. This gives the protein CASSLGLAGAPETQYF.

This chain links TRBV29-1 with TRBJ1-1, with D possibly TRBD1 on 5 matching bases. This CDR3 is built from 13 residues. Per germline, CDR1 SQVTM and CDR2 ANQGSEA. V gave up 4 bases and J gave up 3 bases, with 12 bases separating them. The CDR3 loop is CSVVKGPDTEAFF. The CDR3 DNA follows: TGCAGCGTTGTGAAGGGGCCCGACACTGAAGCTTTCTTT.

The rearrangement joins TRBV20-1 to TRBJ2-2; D is uncertain. Germline V gene data show CDR1 as DFQATT and CDR2 as SNEGSKA (reference sequence). CDR3 length: 15 amino acids. V was clipped by 0 bases and J by 4 bases, with 12 bases between them. The CDR3 loop is CSARDNLPPTGELFF. The CDR3, as DNA: TGCAGTGCTAGAGATAACCTCCCGCCCACCGGGGAGCTGTTTTTT.

V gene TRBV27 combines with J gene TRBJ2-1; 9 bases align to TRBD2. The CDR3 has 18 residues. Looked up from germline, CDR1 is MNHEY and CDR2 is SMNVEV (reference sequence). With 5 bases clipped from V and 2 bases from J, the junction kept 13 bases outside the gene matches. The CDR3, as DNA: TGTGCCAGCAGTCCAGCTCGCGGGAGGGATCCAACCTACAATGAGCAGTTCTTC. Its protein is CASSPARGRDPTYNEQFF.

This clonotype was detected a few times. The rearrangement uses TRBV27 and TRBJ2-3; 15 bases align to TRBD2. The CDR3 loop spans 18 amino acids. Germline V lookup: CDR1 MNHEY, CDR2 SMNVEV (reference sequence). With V trimmed by 5 bases and J by 2 bases, 8 bases remained unmatched. The CDR3 DNA follows: TGTGCCAGCAGTCCCGGGACTAGCGGGAGGTTGATCACAGATACGCAGTATTTT. Protein product: CASSPGTSGRLITDTQYF.

The rearrangement links TRBV5-4 to TRBJ2-7; 11 bases map to TRBD2. The tail of the sequence fits TRBJ2-5 better, so the J call may be wrong. The CDR3 is 16 amino acids. CDR1 and CDR2 (germline): SGHNT, YYREEE (reference sequence). Here the CDR3 DNA reads TGTGCCAGCAGCTTGGAGCGACTAGCGGGATCAGAGACCCAGTACTTC. Translation gives CASSLERLAGSETQYF.

The rearrangement links TRBV3-1 to TRBJ2-5; no firm D call. The CDR3 totals 13 residues. V lost 1 base and J 3 bases, leaving 6 bases between the germline ends. Germline V gene sequence: CDR1 LGHDT, CDR2 YNNKEL (reference sequence). The CDR3 DNA sequence: TGTGCCAGCAGCCAAGGGTCTGAAGAGACCCAGTACTTC. Its translation: CASSQGSEETQYF.

V is TRBV28 and J is TRBJ2-7; 9 bases are shared with TRBD1. Trimming cost V 7 bases and J 0 bases; bases outside gene matches: 7. The CDR3 has 15 amino acids. CDR1 is MDHEN and CDR2 is SYDVKM in the germline V gene. The CDR3 region is CASKPRDRDSYEQYF. CDR3 nucleotide sequence: TGTGCCAGCAAACCCCGGGACAGGGACTCCTACGAGCAGTACTTC.

The J gene is TRBJ2-5, the V gene TRBV4-1; 9 nucleotides agree with TRBD2. The CDR3 spans 16 residues. V shed 0 bases, J shed 11 bases, and the junction held 13 bases outside the gene matches. Germline values: CDR1 MGHRA, CDR2 YSYEKL. CDR3 sequence: CASSQDFVAGALEQYF. For the CDR3, the DNA is TGCGCCAGCAGCCAAGACTTCGTAGCGGGAGCGCTGGAGCAGTACTTC.

This clonotype showed up just a few times. V gene TRBV20-1 combines with J gene TRBJ2-1; 10 nucleotides match TRBD2. The CDR3 totals 16 residues. Trimming cost V 5 bases and J 9 bases; bases outside gene matches: 16. Germline CDR1 is DFQATT and CDR2 is SNEGSKA (reference sequence). CDR3 in amino acids: CSASVRRLAGVIEQFF. In DNA, the CDR3 is TGCAGTGCTTCAGTCAGGAGGCTAGCGGGAGTCATTGAGCAGTTCTTC.

This CDR3 reads CASSPSRGGGNEQFF. DNA of the CDR3: TGTGCCAGCAGTCCCTCTAGGGGGGGAGGGAATGAGCAGTTCTTC. V usage is TRBV28 and J usage is TRBJ2-1, with D perhaps TRBD2 (7 bases). The CDR3 is 15 amino acids. The ends were cut back, 5 bases at V and 7 bases at J, with 18 bases in the middle. Germline V gene data show CDR1 as MDHEN and CDR2 as SYDVKM.

The V call is TRBV12-3 or TRBV12-4, the J call TRBJ2-3, with TRBD2 matching over 7 bases. The CDR3 runs to 15 residues. The trim removed 6 bases at V and 5 bases at J, leaving 11 bases unmatched. The CDR3 DNA reads TGTGCCAGCAGGACGAAGAGGGAGGGAAAAGATACGCAGTATTTT. It specifies CASRTKREGKDTQYF.

The rearrangement joins TRBV5-5 to TRBJ2-7; D gene uncertain. This CDR3 is built from 16 residues. V lost 1 base and J lost 4, with 18 bases in between. CDR1 SGHKS and CDR2 YYEKEE come from the germline V gene (reference sequence). DNA for the CDR3: TGTGCCAGCAGCTTGCTTTCTCCCCCTTCGAGGTACGAGCAGTACTTC. As protein: CASSLLSPPSRYEQYF.

The rearrangement joins TRBV20-1 to TRBJ2-1; D ambiguous. This CDR3 has 11 amino acids. The V end was cut by 3 bases, the J end by 2 bases, with 2 bases between. Germline CDR1 and CDR2: DFQATT and SNEGSKA (reference sequence). CDR3 amino acids: CSARPYNEQFF. The CDR3 DNA is TGCAGTGCTAGGCCCTACAATGAGCAGTTCTTC.

This clonotype was seen repeatedly, ten times or more. The chain uses TRBV15 and TRBJ2-7; 12 bases fit TRBD2. The CDR3 has 16 residues. Germline CDR1 and CDR2: LNHNV and YYDKDF (reference sequence). J gave up 7 bases and V 0 bases, and 7 bases lay outside the gene matches. CDR3 sequence reads: CATSRERLAGVGEQYF. CDR3 in DNA: TGTGCCACCAGCAGAGAGAGACTAGCGGGAGTAGGGGAGCAGTACTTC.

The chain combines TRBV4-1 with TRBJ2-4, with D perhaps matching TRBD1 (5 bases). The J call may be faulty, since TRBJ2-7 better matches the DNA end. The CDR3 is 14 residues long. Germline V gives CDR1 MGHRA, CDR2 YSYEKL. The CDR3, as DNA: TGCGCCAGCAGCCAAGGACAGATCGAGTACGAGCAGTACTTC. Amino acids: CASSQGQIEYEQYF.